One and the same sample provided the 7 T cell receptor beta chains below, sequenced in a study of T cells in Graves' hyperthyroidism and ophthalmopathy. The source material, RNA transcripts, was used to amplify TCR beta CDR3 regions. Carried out on the TCR CDR3, a first-round RT-PCR used the HTBI primer set. Via MiXCR, TCRdb re-called the multiplex PCR reads, giving one row per CDR3 protein. The table includes 800,000 or so distinct CDR3 sequences, 38% detected once. What was sequenced was blood. All receptors derive from a young man with Graves' hyperthyroidism.

This chain joins TRBV29-1 and TRBJ2-6; 8 nucleotides agree with TRBD1. Germline V gene sequence: CDR1 SQVTM, CDR2 ANQGSEA. The CDR3 has 17 residues. V lost 0 bases, J lost 2 bases, and 6 bases stayed unmatched. CDR3 bases: TGCAGCGTTGAAGATGGCGGACAGGGTACTGGGGCCAACGTCCTGACTTTC. Residues: CSVEDGGQGTGANVLTF.

This clonotype was counted many times. The chain recombines TRBV19 with TRBJ1-1; 7 nucleotides agree with TRBD1. CDR1 LNHDA and CDR2 SQIVND come from the germline V gene (reference sequence). V shed 6 bases, J shed 1 base, and the junction held 5 bases outside the gene matches. The CDR3 covers 14 residues. This chain's CDR3 is CASSLDRENTEAFF. The CDR3 bases are TGTGCCAGTAGCCTAGACAGGGAGAACACTGAAGCTTTCTTT.

The V gene is TRBV29-1, the J gene TRBJ2-5; TRBD1 matches at 8 bases. With 6 bases clipped from V and 0 bases from J, the junction kept 3 bases outside the gene matches. Germline V lookup: CDR1 SQVTM, CDR2 ANQGSEA. There are 13 residues in the CDR3. In DNA form, the CDR3 reads TGCAGCGTCAGGGGGCAGTACCAAGAGACCCAGTACTTC. Protein: CSVRGQYQETQYF.

In nucleotides, the CDR3 is TGTGCCAGCAGCTACTCGGGGGAGGGGGAGACCCAGTACTTC. Amino acids: CASSYSGEGETQYF. The gene calls are TRBV7-3 and TRBJ2-5; 7 bases fit TRBD2. In germline, CDR1 is SGHTA, CDR2 FQGTGA. The CDR3 has 14 residues. The V and J ends lost 4 bases and 5 bases, in that order; junction bases with no gene match: 7.

This clonotype was recorded only once. The chain couples TRBV2 to TRBJ2-7; D possibly uses TRBD1 or TRBD2 (5 bases each). V gave up 5 bases and J gave up 0 bases, with 17 bases separating them. CDR1 is SNHLY and CDR2 is FYNNEI in the germline V gene. CDR3 length equals 16 residues. CDR3 DNA sequence: TGTGCCAGCAGTTCCTCGGGACGCCCGAGCTCCTACGAGCAGTACTTC. The encoded protein is CASSSSGRPSSYEQYF.

This clonotype was seen repeatedly, ten times or more. This chain links TRBV2 with TRBJ2-7, with D uncertain. V was pared by 2 bases and J by 2 bases, with 4 bases between. From germline, CDR1 is SNHLY and CDR2 FYNNEI. The CDR3 runs to 12 residues. This chain's CDR3 is CASSEMAYEQYF. DNA for the CDR3: TGTGCCAGCAGTGAAATGGCCTACGAGCAGTACTTC.

This clonotype was found once. A junction end diverges from the germline sequence, so it may reflect a read error. This rearrangement joins TRBV6-5 to TRBJ1-1, with D unclear. This CDR3 comprises 11 residues. Germline CDR1 reads MNHEY; CDR2 reads SVGAGI. CDR3 DNA sequence: TGTGCCGGCAGTTCCGCCACTGAAGCTTTCTTT. It yields the protein CAGSSATEAFF.